The sequence of this T cell receptor (beta chain) was determined in a study of OX40 agonist ivuxolimab in advanced cancers. The overall study: Patients took ivuxolimab, an agonistic anti-OX40 (CD134) antibody. Hepatocellular carcinoma, melanoma, renal cell or head and neck cancer affected the dose-escalation patients. With a range of roughly 23 to 85, age averaged approximately 60 years, and about 82% were male. Whole-study results and caveats: Low normalized T-cell clonal expansion was additionally recorded for some nonresponders.

In germline, CDR1 is MNHEY, CDR2 SVGAGI. CDR3 length: 13 amino acids. Trimming removed 2 bases at V and 5 bases at J, with 10 bases between. Clones were read by immunoSEQ multiplex PCR, and TCRdb kept only the in-frame ones, dropping some. This table has tens of thousands of clones, around nine tenths appearing once. Points on this clone: The antigen is unknown.

The sequences come from CD4+ or CD8+ T cells sorted from blood, collected in a trial of the OX40 agonist ivuxolimab. The TCR comes from an adult with an advanced solid tumor such as melanoma, head and neck, liver or kidney cancer. The J gene is TRBJ2-7, the V gene TRBV6-5, with D perhaps TRBD1 (5 bases). The CDR3 here is CASSYRGVDEQYF. DNA of the CDR3: TGTGCCAGCAGTTACAGGGGCGTCGACGAGCAGTACTTC.